These 21 T cell receptor beta chains came from one sample sequenced in a study of early T cells in non-severe SARS-CoV-2 infection. TCRdb passed the 5' RACE reads through MiXCR, listing each CDR3 protein once. The repertoire has 85,000 to 100,000 distinct CDR3 sequences, approximately 11% of them found once; the top ten carry around 5.1%. Sequencing input: whole blood. The receptors were sampled from an adult who was a healthcare worker with PCR-confirmed SARS-CoV-2 infection or an uninfected control (not recorded which).

This clonotype showed up many times. The chain has TRBV20-1 and TRBJ2-3; TRBD2 matches 7 bases. Germline V gene lookup returns CDR1 DFQATT and CDR2 SNEGSKA (reference sequence). The CDR3 length is 15 residues. With V trimmed by 0 bases and J by 4 bases, 7 bases remained unmatched. CDR3 DNA sequence: TGCAGTGCTAGAGATTGGGGGGGAGGGGCAGATACGCAGTATTTT. It yields the protein CSARDWGGGADTQYF.

This clonotype was seen many times. The chain couples TRBV5-5 to TRBJ1-6; 8 bases match TRBD1. CDR3 length: 17 amino acids. The germline CDR1 and CDR2 sequences are SGHKS and YYEKEE (reference sequence). V shed 5 bases and J 10 bases; nucleotides not matched to a gene: 17. CDR3: CASRVTGEGPIGSPLHF. The CDR3 DNA sequence: TGTGCCAGCAGGGTGACAGGGGAAGGCCCAATTGGGTCACCCCTCCACTTT. The full variable domain, rest sourced from reference TRBV5-5 and TRBJ1-6, is DAGVTQSPTHLIKTRGQQVTLRCSPISGHKSVSWYQQVLGQGPQFIFQYYEKEERGRGNFPDRFSARQFPNYSSELNVNALLLGDSALYLCASRVTGEGPIGSPLHFGNGTRLTVT.

This clonotype was seen at least ten times. This chain connects TRBV7-9 to TRBJ2-5; TRBD1 matches 7 bases. The CDR3 has 15 amino acids. CDR1 and CDR2 from the germline V gene are SEHNR and FQNEAQ (reference sequence). V gave up 1 base and J gave up 3 bases; unmatched junction bases: 5. The CDR3 loop is CASSLEQGTEETQYF. The CDR3 nucleotides read TGTGCCAGCAGCTTAGAACAGGGGACGGAAGAGACCCAGTACTTC.

This clonotype has only a few counts. J is TRBJ2-5 and V is TRBV20-1, with D tentatively TRBD1 (5 bases). Germline loops: CDR1 DFQATT, CDR2 SNEGSKA (reference sequence). V gave up 0 bases and J gave up 2 bases, with 13 bases separating them. The CDR3 is 15 residues long. CDR3 sequence (DNA): TGCAGTGCTAGAGATAACAGGCGGCGACAAGAGACCCAGTACTTC. Translating it yields CSARDNRRRQETQYF.

Ten or more counts support this clonotype. The V and J genes are TRBV27 and TRBJ2-2; D could derive from TRBD1 or TRBD2 (5 bases each). The germline gives CDR1 MNHEY, CDR2 SMNVEV (reference sequence). The V end was cut by 0 bases, the J end by 6 bases, with 14 bases between. The CDR3 is 16 amino acids. CDR3 region: CASSLSGLAGPGELFF. The CDR3 DNA follows: TGTGCCAGCAGTTTATCGGGGCTAGCAGGTCCCGGGGAGCTGTTTTTT.

The rearrangement uses TRBV3-1 and TRBJ1-4; 7 nucleotides agree with TRBD1. CDR3 length: 15 amino acids. CDR1 and CDR2 from the germline V gene are LGHDT and YNNKEL (reference sequence). Trimming at V came to 4 bases and at J to 4 bases, leaving 6 bases not matched to a gene. Here the CDR3 DNA reads TGTGCCAGCAGCCTTAACCGGGACAGTAATGAAAAACTGTTTTTT. Residues: CASSLNRDSNEKLFF.

This rearrangement joins TRBV28 to TRBJ2-1; no clear D. The CDR3 is made up of 13 amino acids. The germline gives CDR1 MDHEN, CDR2 SYDVKM. Between the trimmed V and J ends, which lost 3 bases and 9 bases, there was a span of 12 bases. The CDR3 coding sequence is TGTGCCAGCAGTTTTGGCGGATCTGGTGAGCAGTTCTTC. As protein: CASSFGGSGEQFF.

This clonotype was detected only a few times. V gene TRBV7-9 combines with J gene TRBJ1-2; D is uncertain. The germline V and J ends were trimmed by 7 bases and 6 bases, with 12 bases remaining between them. The germline V gene has CDR1 SEHNR and CDR2 FQNEAQ (reference sequence). The CDR3 extends over 12 amino acids. This CDR3 reads CASTPDLNGYTF. Here the CDR3 DNA reads TGTGCCAGCACCCCCGACCTCAATGGCTACACCTTC.

The table lists this clonotype with many counts. This sequence joins TRBV4-1 and TRBJ2-1, with D perhaps TRBD1 (6 bases). Germline V gene data show CDR1 as MGHRA and CDR2 as YSYEKL. V dropped 2 bases and J dropped 13 bases, with 9 bases sitting between them. The length of the CDR3 is 11 residues. The CDR3 region has the DNA TGCGCCAGCAGCCAAACAGGGTTACAGTTCTTC. Translation gives CASSQTGLQFF.

This clonotype was counted a few times. V usage is TRBV29-1 and J usage is TRBJ2-2; tentatively, D is TRBD2 (6 bases). V shed 0 bases and J shed 3 bases, with 14 bases lying between them. The germline V gene encodes CDR1 SQVTM and CDR2 ANQGSEA. The length of the CDR3 is 16 residues. The CDR3 loop reads CSVEDGSGGDTGELFF. Here the CDR3 DNA reads TGCAGCGTTGAAGATGGGTCCGGCGGGGACACCGGGGAGCTGTTTTTT.

Comments on this clonotype: At one of its ends the junction is not consistent with the germline gene, which may arise from a read error. The V gene is TRBV20-1, the J gene TRBJ1-6; a weak D match, TRBD1 (5 bases). The germline gives CDR1 DFQATT, CDR2 SNEGSKA (reference sequence). This CDR3 spans 14 amino acids. The CDR3 sequence is CSASPGTEDSPLHF. As DNA, the CDR3 is TGCAGTGCTTCCCCCGGGACCGAAGATTCACCCCTCCATTTT.

In regard to this clonotype: Here the CDR3 omits its conserved ending phenylalanine or tryptophan, so a read error is the likely source. The chain links TRBV6-2 or TRBV6-3 to TRBJ1-2, with TRBD1 identical over 8 bases. The CDR3 covers 14 residues. Germline V CDR1 and CDR2: MNHEY, SVGEGT. Trimming at V came to 6 bases and at J to 8 bases, leaving 11 bases not matched to a gene. The CDR3 DNA reads as TGTGCCAGCAGACCCCCAGGGGGCAGGGAAGGCTACACCATC. Amino acids: CASRPPGGREGYTI.

This clonotype occurred many times. The chain combines TRBV4-1 with TRBJ2-5; 10 bases map to TRBD2. The ends lost 1 base at V and 5 bases at J; junction bases unmatched: 4. This CDR3 is built from 15 residues. From germline, CDR1 is MGHRA and CDR2 YSYEKL. The CDR3 loop reads CASSQVAGGAETQYF. The DNA for the CDR3 is TGCGCCAGCAGCCAAGTAGCGGGGGGAGCGGAGACCCAGTACTTC.

The chain recombines TRBV20-1 with TRBJ2-5; possible D gene TRBD2, 5 bases. The CDR3 consists of 15 residues. Per germline, CDR1 DFQATT and CDR2 SNEGSKA (reference sequence). V was shortened by 7 bases and J by 4 bases, with 22 bases between the two germline ends. CDR3 nucleotide sequence: TGCAGTGTCCCCGTCGTGGGAGTCCCTGGAGAGACCCAGTACTTC. Encoded protein: CSVPVVGVPGETQYF.

The sample holds a few counts of this clonotype. This chain uses TRBV7-9 with TRBJ1-1; D ambiguous. Trimming cost V 8 bases and J 1 base, with 8 bases left between them. CDR1 is SEHNR and CDR2 is FQNEAQ in the germline V gene (reference sequence). The CDR3 contains 12 residues. CDR3 in amino acids: CASSDRNTEAFF. CDR3 DNA: TGTGCCAGCTCCGATAGGAACACTGAAGCTTTCTTT.

This clonotype was detected many times. The chain is built from TRBV7-2 and TRBJ2-5; no definite D call. This CDR3 spans 11 amino acids. V lost 5 bases, J lost 2 bases, and 3 bases lay in between. Looked up from germline, CDR1 is SGHTA and CDR2 is FQGNSA. In DNA form, the CDR3 reads TGTGCCAGCAGCAAGCAAGAGACCCAGTACTTC. Protein sequence: CASSKQETQYF.

The V gene is TRBV7-2, the J gene TRBJ2-3, with D tentatively TRBD1 (5 bases). CDR3 length: 12 amino acids. Germline lookup yields CDR1 SGHTA and CDR2 FQGNSA. V was pared by 5 bases and J by 9 bases, with 12 bases between. The CDR3 spells CASSPDRGTQYF. The CDR3 DNA is TGTGCCAGCAGCCCCGATAGGGGAACGCAGTATTTT.

Ten or more counts support this clonotype. The chain has TRBV3-1 and TRBJ1-1; D remains ambiguous. Germline V gene sequence: CDR1 LGHDT, CDR2 YNNKEL (reference sequence). This CDR3 region has 12 residues. V lost 1 base and J lost 4, with 4 bases in between. This CDR3 is CASSQGATEAFF. The CDR3 DNA reads TGTGCCAGCAGCCAAGGAGCCACTGAAGCTTTCTTT.

The chain uses TRBV29-1 and TRBJ2-4; no clear D. CDR3 size: 17 residues. Germline CDR1 and CDR2: SQVTM and ANQGSEA. The V end lost 4 bases, the J end lost 0 bases, and 19 bases lay between the germline ends. The CDR3 here is CSVAAARETLAKNIQYF. CDR3 in DNA: TGCAGCGTTGCGGCCGCCCGCGAGACTCTAGCCAAAAACATTCAGTACTTC.

This clonotype occurred a few times. The V and J genes are TRBV27 and TRBJ1-1; D call uncertain. This CDR3 contains 13 residues. V was shortened by 6 bases and J by 1 base, with 9 bases between the two germline ends. The germline CDR1 and CDR2 sequences are MNHEY and SMNVEV (reference sequence). CDR3 region: CASRWERNTEAFF. The CDR3, as DNA: TGTGCCAGCAGGTGGGAGCGGAACACTGAAGCTTTCTTT.

This clonotype was seen many times. The V and J genes are TRBV11-2 and TRBJ1-5, with no clear D. Trimming cost V 1 base and J 5 bases, with 6 bases left between them. The germline CDR1 and CDR2 sequences are SGHAT and FQNNGV. The CDR3 totals 13 residues. The CDR3 DNA sequence: TGTGCCAGCAGCTTAGGGGAGGATCAGCCCCAGCATTTT. Its translation is CASSLGEDQPQHF.